This T cell receptor (beta chain) was recorded in a study of metastatic and nonmetastatic thyroid tumors. Regarding the study as a whole: Benign nodules were reported to have significantly lower TCR beta diversity than malignant thyroid tumors, in blood and tumor.

Under the authors' procedure: The distant-metastasis classifier for papillary thyroid cancer was built from CDR3 differences across clinicopathological groups. TCRdb re-called the PCR reads through MiXCR. These V and J calls rely on TCRdb rather than the paper's analysis. The repertoire holds about 42,000 clones, 9% to 13% seen once, with approximately 10% in the top ten. This clone was seen ten or more times. Antigen: not known. Each patient went into thyroid surgery without having received any treatment. CDR1 is LNHDA, CDR2 SQIVND, per germline (reference sequence). The junction had 6 bases not matched to a gene; V was cut back by 5 bases and J by 3 bases. The CDR3 is 15 amino acids.

The sequenced sample was blood. This TCR was sampled from a male donor with papillary thyroid cancer or a benign thyroid nodule (not recorded which). Some clones in this sample may be carry-over from other donors' samples. The V and J genes are TRBV19 and TRBJ1-2, with 10 bases lining up with TRBD1. The CDR3 sequence is CASSLDRGPDYGYTF. The CDR3 nucleotides are TGTGCCAGTAGTCTTGACAGGGGGCCCGACTATGGCTACACCTTC.